The clone carrying this T cell receptor beta chain came up many times. This CDR3 is 15 amino acids long. V was pared by 0 bases and J by 4 bases, with 12 bases between. CDR1 and CDR2 from the germline V gene are LNHNV and YYDKDF (reference sequence). The sample belongs to a study of blood T cells in healthy people across ages. Alongside a J-beta primer mix, a sample-barcoded 5' primer served in a second PCR lasting about 7 to 12 cycles. The template-switch adaptor, which had 12 random nucleotides, put a tag on each cDNA molecule. From the 5' RACE reads, TCRdb called clonotypes with MiXCR, one entry per CDR3 protein. The data contain about 290,000 distinct CDR3 sequences, roughly 27% of them singletons. The sample providers were healthy Caucasian people from Russia, aged roughly 6 to 100. Each donor supplied around 10 milliliters of peripheral blood.

Material: blood. The rearrangement uses TRBV15 and TRBJ1-2; D remains ambiguous. This clonotype was sampled from a woman in her 70s in good health. CDR3: CATSRDLASIYGYTF. The CDR3 region has the DNA TGTGCCACCAGCAGAGATCTCGCATCCATCTATGGCTACACCTTC.